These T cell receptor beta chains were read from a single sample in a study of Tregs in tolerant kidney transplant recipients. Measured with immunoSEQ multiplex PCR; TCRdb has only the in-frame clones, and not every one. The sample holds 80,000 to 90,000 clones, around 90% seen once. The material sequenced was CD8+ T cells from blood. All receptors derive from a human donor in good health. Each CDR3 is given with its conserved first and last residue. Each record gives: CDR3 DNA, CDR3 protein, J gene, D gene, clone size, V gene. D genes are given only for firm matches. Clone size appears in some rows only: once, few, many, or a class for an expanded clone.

CDR3 DNA: TGCGCCAGCAGTGCCTTTTTGGGGGCCAATGAGCAGTTCTTC
CDR3 protein: CASSAFLGANEQFF
J gene: TRBJ2-1
D gene: NA
clone size: NA
V gene: TRBV10-2

CDR3 DNA: TGTGCCAGCTCCCAGGGACAGCTCTATGGCTACACCTTC
CDR3 protein: CASSQGQLYGYTF
J gene: TRBJ1-2
D gene: TRBD1
clone size: NA
V gene: TRBV2

CDR3 DNA: TGTGCCTGGAGTGTTCGGGAGGGCAATGAAAAACTGTTTTTT
CDR3 protein: CAWSVREGNEKLFF
J gene: TRBJ1-4
D gene: NA
clone size: NA
V gene: TRBV30

CDR3 DNA: TGCGCCAGCAGTGATGGAAGGATAGGGTACGAGCAGTACTTC
CDR3 protein: CASSDGRIGYEQYF
J gene: TRBJ2-7
D gene: NA
clone size: NA
V gene: TRBV10-2

CDR3 DNA: TGTGCCAGCAGCTCCGGACTAGGCCTCTCCTACGAGCAGTACTTC
CDR3 protein: CASSSGLGLSYEQYF
J gene: TRBJ2-7
D gene: TRBD2
clone size: NA
V gene: TRBV7-9

CDR3 DNA: TGTGCCAGCAGTCCGGGGACACGGTCCAGGACCCAGTACTTC
CDR3 protein: CASSPGTRSRTQYF
J gene: TRBJ2-5
D gene: NA
clone size: once
V gene: TRBV6-5

CDR3 DNA: TGCGCCAGCAGCTTCTGGGACAGCGCCTACGAGCAGTACTTC
CDR3 protein: CASSFWDSAYEQYF
J gene: TRBJ2-7
D gene: TRBD1
clone size: NA
V gene: TRBV5-1

CDR3 DNA: TGCGCCAGCAGTCCTACAGGGGCCAATTCACCCCTCCACTTT
CDR3 protein: CASSPTGANSPLHF
J gene: TRBJ1-6
D gene: TRBD1
clone size: NA
V gene: TRBV5-1

CDR3 DNA: TGTGCCAGCACGGGGGGCGCGAGCTCCTACAATGAGCAGTTCTTC
CDR3 protein: CASTGGASSYNEQFF
J gene: TRBJ2-1
D gene: NA
clone size: NA
V gene: TRBV9

CDR3 DNA: TGTGCCAGTAGTATGGACAGGGACCCAAATCAGCCCCAGCATTTT
CDR3 protein: CASSMDRDPNQPQHF
J gene: TRBJ1-5
D gene: TRBD1
clone size: NA
V gene: TRBV19

CDR3 DNA: TGTGCCAGCAGTGTATCCGGGACAGGGTATAGCAATCAGCCCCAGCATTTT
CDR3 protein: CASSVSGTGYSNQPQHF
J gene: TRBJ1-5
D gene: TRBD1
clone size: NA
V gene: TRBV6-1

CDR3 DNA: TGTGCCAGCTGGACGGGACAGGGTCACCTGAACACTGAAGCTTTCTTT
CDR3 protein: CASWTGQGHLNTEAFF
J gene: TRBJ1-1
D gene: TRBD1
clone size: NA
V gene: TRBV5-3

CDR3 DNA: TGCGCCAGCAGCCAAGAGGGACAACTCAGCACAGATACGCAGTATTTT
CDR3 protein: CASSQEGQLSTDTQYF
J gene: TRBJ2-3
D gene: NA
clone size: NA
V gene: TRBV4-1

CDR3 DNA: TGCGCCAGCAGCTGGGGACTAGCGGGATTGGGATCCTACAATGAGCAGTTCTTC
CDR3 protein: CASSWGLAGLGSYNEQFF
J gene: TRBJ2-1
D gene: TRBD2
clone size: once
V gene: TRBV5-1

CDR3 DNA: TGCGCCAGCAGCCTCGGGACAGGGTTCCCGGGCGAGCAGTACTTC
CDR3 protein: CASSLGTGFPGEQYF
J gene: TRBJ2-7
D gene: TRBD1
clone size: NA
V gene: TRBV4-1